The clone carrying this TCR beta chain was observed a handful of times. What it binds is unknown. Patients aged 18 to 65 had newly diagnosed hyperthyroidism that had lasted under 2 months. This sample is part of a study of T cells in Graves' hyperthyroidism and ophthalmopathy. Study results and caveats: Ophthalmopathy was distinguished from stable hyperthyroidism by 13 V-J signatures.

Losses at the gene ends were 4 bases for V and 2 bases for J; bases not matched to a gene: 6. CDR3 length equals 16 residues. In germline, CDR1 is MNHEY, CDR2 SMNVEV (reference sequence). Template material for amplifying TCR beta CDR3 regions consisted of RNA transcripts. First-round RT-PCR with HTBI primers amplified the TCR CDR3 region. MiXCR, run by TCRdb on the multiplex PCR reads, gives a single entry per CDR3 protein. The repertoire holds over 150,000 distinct CDR3 sequences, 17% seen once, with roughly 49% in the top ten. V gene TRBV27 combines with J gene TRBJ2-1; 9 nucleotides agree with TRBD2. The sequencing input was blood. The receptor comes from a woman aged 45 to 65 with Graves' hyperthyroidism. In DNA form, the CDR3 reads TGTGCCAGCAGTTCCCTAGGCGGGAGGGCCTACAATGAGCAGTTCTTC. Translated: CASSSLGGRAYNEQFF.